These 28 T cell receptor beta chains came from one sample sequenced in a study of low-dose radiotherapy and immunotherapy resistance in tumors. With a constant-region primer and a V-primer adapter, TCRs were subjected to 20 PCR cycles of amplification. Using its own MiXCR run on the reads, TCRdb lists one record per CDR3 protein. The repertoire holds approximately 47,000 distinct CDR3 sequences, with approximately 12% as singletons. Specified time point: before trial treatment. The input for sequencing was PBMCs, taken before treatment. The source of these receptors is a female donor with ovarian cancer.

In this sample, this clonotype turned up a few times. This sequence joins TRBV5-1 and TRBJ2-2; D is ambiguous. Between the trimmed V and J ends, which lost 6 bases and 5 bases, there was a span of 17 bases. The CDR3 is 15 residues long. Germline values: CDR1 SGHRS, CDR2 YFSETQ. For the CDR3, the DNA is TGCGCCAGCACCCTCCCGGGCCTAAATACCGGGGAGCTGTTTTTT. Its protein product is CASTLPGLNTGELFF.

Many counts were recorded for this clonotype. This sequence joins TRBV9 and TRBJ2-2; D may be TRBD2 (5 bases). CDR1 is SGDLS, CDR2 YYNGEE, per germline. The CDR3 runs to 16 residues. V gave up 0 bases and J gave up 0 bases, with 9 bases separating them. CDR3 nucleotides: TGTGCCAGCAGCGTAGGGTCCGGGACGAACACCGGGGAGCTGTTTTTT. It encodes CASSVGSGTNTGELFF.

This clonotype was detected only once. The V call is TRBV12-3 or TRBV12-4, the J call TRBJ2-5; D is undetermined. V shed 8 bases and J shed 3 bases, with 13 bases lying between them. This CDR3 contains 13 residues. The CDR3 nucleotides are TGTGCCAGCGCCCGGGCTAGTAAAGAGACCCAGTACTTC. It translates to CASARASKETQYF.

The J gene is TRBJ1-1, the V gene TRBV3-1; tentatively, D is TRBD1 (6 bases). This CDR3 is 14 amino acids long. The ends were cut back, 7 bases at V and 9 bases at J, with 21 bases in the middle. CDR1 and CDR2 (germline): LGHDT, YNNKEL (reference sequence). CDR3 nucleotide sequence: TGTGCCAGCACCCCATATGATGGGGGCCTGAAAGCTTTCTTT. Protein: CASTPYDGGLKAFF.

Many counts were recorded for this clonotype. This chain links TRBV7-8 with TRBJ1-5; 9 nucleotides align to TRBD1. The germline gives CDR1 SGHVS, CDR2 FQNEAQ. CDR3 length equals 17 residues. V was pared by 1 base and J by 3 bases, with 7 bases of the junction left unmatched. The DNA for the CDR3 is TGTGCCAGCAGCTTAGGGGGCAGGACAGGGGACAATCAGCCCCAGCATTTT. It codes for CASSLGGRTGDNQPQHF.

This clonotype is deemed medium-sized. The V gene is TRBV9, the J gene TRBJ2-1; TRBD2 is a possible D gene (5 bases). The CDR3 totals 16 residues. Looked up from germline, CDR1 is SGDLS and CDR2 is YYNGEE. Deletions cut 3 bases from V and 0 bases from J, with 13 bases between. CDR3 bases: TGTGCCAGCAGCGCTATAGCGCCGAGCTCCTACAATGAGCAGTTCTTC. Translated, it gives CASSAIAPSSYNEQFF.

This clonotype was recorded many times. The chain joins TRBV2 to TRBJ2-5; TRBD2 is a possible D gene (5 bases). The length of the CDR3 is 11 residues. Germline loops: CDR1 SNHLY, CDR2 FYNNEI. V lost 6 bases, J lost 3 bases, and 5 bases lay in between. For the CDR3, the DNA is TGTGCCAGCAGAGCGGAAGAGACCCAGTACTTC. Amino acids: CASRAEETQYF.

Remarks on this clonotype: This likely stems from a read error, as it lies one base from a far larger clone. The CDR3 DNA is TGCGCCAGCAGCCAAGGGGCCGGCTCGGGGGGGCTTGCGGATGAGCAGTACTTC. It encodes CASSQGAGSGGLADEQYF. The chain employs TRBV4-1 and TRBJ2-7; 8 bases fit TRBD2. This CDR3 is 18 amino acids long. CDR1 and CDR2 from the germline V gene are MGHRA and YSYEKL. The trim removed 1 base at V and 7 bases at J, leaving 18 bases unmatched.

This clonotype was found many times. The chain couples TRBV29-1 to TRBJ2-1, with D possibly being TRBD2 (5 bases). Trimming left V 1 base short and J 6 bases short, with 10 bases between. CDR3 length: 13 amino acids. Germline lookup yields CDR1 SQVTM and CDR2 ANQGSEA. The CDR3 DNA is TGCAGCGTTGAAGCACCGGGGTCCAATGAGCAGTTCTTC. The encoded protein is CSVEAPGSNEQFF.

Turning to this clonotype: This probably arose from a read error, given a far larger clone one base away. The chain combines TRBV15 with TRBJ2-5; perhaps TRBD2 as D (6 bases). Trimming took 5 bases from V and 11 from J, leaving 27 bases between them. CDR3 size: 16 residues. Per germline, CDR1 LNHNV and CDR2 YYDKDF (reference sequence). CDR3 sequence: CATSGEDGPSYNEQYF. The CDR3 coding sequence is TGTGCCACCAGCGGGGAGGACGGCCCCTCCTACAATGAGCAGTACTTC.

This clonotype was seen a handful of times. The rearrangement uses TRBV5-1 and TRBJ2-7; D could derive from TRBD1 or TRBD2 (5 bases each). This CDR3 spans 16 amino acids. Trimming took 4 bases from V and 2 from J, leaving 19 bases between them. Germline V gene lookup returns CDR1 SGHRS and CDR2 YFSETQ. CDR3 bases: TGCGCCAGCAGCGGGGGACCCTCCCGAGGGGCCTACGAGCAGTACTTC. Amino acid sequence: CASSGGPSRGAYEQYF.

Points on this clonotype: A far more abundant clone sits one base away, making this likely a read error. This chain joins TRBV6-7 and TRBJ1-1; D gene unclear. TRBV6-7 is an ORF; its function is uncertain. The CDR3 has 12 residues. CDR3 sequence: CTSSFGRIGAFF. The CDR3 bases are TGTACCAGCAGCTTTGGACGGATTGGAGCTTTCTTT.

This clonotype occurred many times. V usage is TRBV6-2 or TRBV6-3 and J usage is TRBJ1-5, with D maybe TRBD1 (5 bases). Trimming removed 4 bases from V and 9 bases from J, with 10 bases in between. The CDR3 covers 12 residues. CDR1 and CDR2 from the germline V gene are MNHEY and SVGEGT. The CDR3 nucleotides read TGTGCCAGCAGTTCCAGGGTTCGGCCCCAGCATTTT. Its protein is CASSSRVRPQHF.

This clonotype showed up many times. The chain recombines TRBV20-1 with TRBJ1-2; the D gene is possibly TRBD1 (5 bases). Germline CDR1 DFQATT, CDR2 SNEGSKA (reference sequence). This CDR3 contains 14 residues. The V gene lost 0 bases and the J gene lost 4 bases, with 12 bases spanning the gap. CDR3 nucleotide sequence: TGCAGTGCTAGAGAAGACAGCAGGTTCTATGGCTACACCTTC. Amino acid sequence: CSAREDSRFYGYTF.

This clonotype was counted ten times or more. V gene TRBV29-1 combines with J gene TRBJ1-1; TRBD1 aligns across 7 bases. CDR3 size: 14 residues. Germline-derived CDR1 and CDR2 are SQVTM and ANQGSEA. The trim removed 4 bases at V and 4 bases at J, leaving 9 bases unmatched. The CDR3 reads CSVGTTGMGTEAFF. CDR3 bases: TGCAGCGTTGGTACGACAGGGATGGGCACTGAAGCTTTCTTT. Drawing the rest from reference TRBV29-1 and TRBJ1-1, the complete variable domain is SAVISQKPSRDICQRGTSLTIQCQVDSQVTMMFWYRQQPGQSLTLIATANQGSEATYESGFVIDKFPISRPNLTFSTLTVSNMSPEDSSIYLCSVGTTGMGTEAFFGQGTRLTVV.

This clonotype was seen ten or more times. This chain uses TRBV27 with TRBJ1-5; possible D gene TRBD1, 5 bases. Germline values: CDR1 MNHEY, CDR2 SMNVEV (reference sequence). The V gene lost 3 bases and the J gene lost 0 bases, with 12 bases spanning the gap. CDR3 size: 16 residues. This CDR3 reads CASSFSAGDSNQPQHF. CDR3 bases: TGTGCCAGCAGTTTTTCGGCGGGGGATAGCAATCAGCCCCAGCATTTT.

This clonotype has a count of ten or more. This rearrangement joins TRBV10-3 to TRBJ2-3, with 10 positions matching TRBD2. V gave up 3 bases and J gave up 4 bases; unmatched junction bases: 16. CDR1 is ENHRY and CDR2 is SYGVKD in the germline V gene. This CDR3 is built from 19 residues. CDR3 in amino acids: CAISDPTDRVAGGPDTQYF. The CDR3 DNA reads TGTGCCATCAGTGACCCAACAGATAGGGTAGCGGGAGGTCCAGATACGCAGTATTTT.

This clonotype was counted ten times or more. The J gene is TRBJ2-7, the V gene TRBV4-1; TRBD1 agrees at 10 bases. V shed 4 bases, J shed 3 bases, and the junction held 3 bases outside the gene matches. CDR3 length: 14 residues. Germline-derived CDR1 and CDR2 are MGHRA and YSYEKL. The CDR3 DNA follows: TGCGCCAGCAGCCCTGACAGGGGGCTCTACGAGCAGTACTTC. Amino acid sequence: CASSPDRGLYEQYF.

This clonotype came up many times. The chain is built from TRBV6-1 and TRBJ1-4; D not resolved. CDR1 and CDR2 from the germline V gene are MNHNS and SASEGT. With 6 bases removed from V and 8 bases from J, the gap between germline ends came to 16 bases. The CDR3 is 14 amino acids. The CDR3 DNA sequence: TGTGCCAGCAGACCACTCCTAGGACGGGAAAAACTGTTTTTT. This gives the protein CASRPLLGREKLFF.

In this sample, this clonotype turned up many times. The chain employs TRBV20-1 and TRBJ1-1; no definite D call. CDR3 size: 12 residues. Germline CDR1 and CDR2: DFQATT and SNEGSKA (reference sequence). Trimming stripped 3 bases from V and 7 bases from J, with 12 bases between. The CDR3 nucleotides are TGCAGTGCTAGGAATCAGATCCTTGAAGCTTTCTTT. It codes for CSARNQILEAFF.

This clonotype was found many times. The chain carries TRBV12-3 or TRBV12-4 and TRBJ2-6, with TRBD1 identical over 7 bases. The CDR3 contains 17 residues. V was clipped by 4 bases and J by 2 bases; unmatched bases: 8. The CDR3 bases are TGTGCCAGCAGTTCGTCCGACAGGGCGGCTGGGGCCAACGTCCTGACTTTC. It yields the protein CASSSSDRAAGANVLTF.

This clonotype was detected a few times. The genes are TRBV4-2 and TRBJ1-3; D gene uncertain. V gave up 0 bases and J gave up 0 bases, with 6 bases separating them. The length of the CDR3 is 15 residues. Germline assignment: CDR1 LGHNA and CDR2 YNFKEQ. The CDR3 loop is CASSQDRFSGNTIYF. The DNA for the CDR3 is TGTGCCAGCAGCCAAGACAGATTCTCTGGAAACACCATATATTTT.

This clonotype has a count of ten or more. The rearrangement joins TRBV15 to TRBJ2-1, with D tentatively TRBD1 or TRBD2 (6 bases each). Germline CDR1 reads LNHNV; CDR2 reads YYDKDF (reference sequence). CDR3 length: 17 amino acids. Trimming removed 1 base at V and 0 bases at J, with 13 bases between. CDR3 DNA sequence: TGTGCCACCAGCAGAGTCACAGGGACTCCCTCCTACAATGAGCAGTTCTTC. Translated, it gives CATSRVTGTPSYNEQFF.

This clonotype was picked up many times. The V gene is TRBV7-9, the J gene TRBJ2-7; unclear D gene. Germline lookup yields CDR1 SEHNR and CDR2 FQNEAQ (reference sequence). The V and J ends lost 0 bases and 2 bases respectively, with 11 bases between them. This CDR3 spans 15 amino acids. CDR3 coding DNA: TGTGCCAGCAGCTTAGCGCTCGGCGGAGCCTACGAGCAGTACTTC. Encoded protein: CASSLALGGAYEQYF.

The table lists this clonotype with many counts. The gene calls are TRBV7-3 and TRBJ2-3; D unclear. The CDR3 spans 14 residues. From germline, CDR1 is SGHTA and CDR2 FQGTGA. V shed 2 bases and J shed 2 bases, with 8 bases lying between them. DNA of the CDR3: TGTGCCAGCAGCTTAGTCGCGGCCACAGATACGCAGTATTTT. Translating gives CASSLVAATDTQYF.

This clonotype was counted many times. The chain couples TRBV28 to TRBJ2-3; 9 bases map to TRBD1. After removal of 6 bases from V and 1 base from J, the junction contained 5 bases not matched to a gene. The CDR3 length is 15 residues. In germline, CDR1 is MDHEN, CDR2 SYDVKM. The CDR3 DNA is TGTGCCAGCAGCCGCAGGACAGGGGGCACAGATACGCAGTATTTT. Encoded protein: CASSRRTGGTDTQYF. The full variable domain, with the rest looked up from reference TRBV28 and TRBJ2-3, is DVKVTQSSRYLVKRTGEKVFLECVQDMDHENMFWYRQDPGLGLRLIYFSYDVKMKEKGDIPEGYSVSREKKERFSLILESASTNQTSMYLCASSRRTGGTDTQYFGPGTRLTVL.

This clonotype was seen a handful of times. It differs at one base from a far larger clone, so likely a read error. The chain joins TRBV28 to TRBJ2-1; 8 bases line up with TRBD1. This CDR3 region has 14 residues. Germline CDR1 is MDHEN and CDR2 is SYDVKM. J was trimmed by 10 bases and V by 3 bases; bases with no gene match: 8. CDR3 amino acids: CASSFSGQGYEQFF. As DNA, the CDR3 is TGTGCCAGCAGTTTCTCTGGACAGGGCTACGAGCAGTTCTTC. Complete variable domain (other parts from reference TRBV28 and TRBJ2-1): DVKVTQSSRYLVKRTGEKVFLECVQDMDHENMFWYRQDPGLGLRLIYFSYDVKMKEKGDIPEGYSVSREKKERFSLILESASTNQTSMYLCASSFSGQGYEQFFGPGTRLTVL.

The chain couples TRBV15 to TRBJ1-5, with 7 bases lining up with TRBD1. The CDR3 covers 16 residues. V was clipped by 1 base and J by 7 bases; unmatched bases: 10. Germline V gene data show CDR1 as LNHNV and CDR2 as YYDKDF (reference sequence). The CDR3 loop reads CATSRGMAGGSQPQHF. The CDR3 coding sequence is TGTGCCACCAGCAGAGGTATGGCAGGGGGAAGCCAGCCCCAGCATTTT. The full variable domain, with the rest looked up from reference TRBV15 and TRBJ1-5, is DAMVIQNPRYQVTQFGKPVTLSCSQTLNHNVMYWYQQKSSQAPKLLFHYYDKDFNNEADTPDNFQSRRPNTSFCFLDIRSPGLGDTAMYLCATSRGMAGGSQPQHFGDGTRLSIL.